The clone carrying this T cell receptor (beta chain) came up a few times. This entry comes from a study of T cells after yellow fever vaccination. MiXCR, run by TCRdb on the 5' RACE reads, gives a single entry per CDR3 protein. The sample holds 250,000 to 400,000 distinct CDR3 sequences, approximately 4% seen once. The CDR3 contains 13 residues. Trimming shortened V by 1 base and J by 8 bases, and 12 bases separated the two germline ends. The germline V gene encodes CDR1 SGHRS and CDR2 YFSETQ. The TCR was taken from a man in his late teens or twenties who received the YFV17D yellow fever vaccine. The rearrangement joins TRBV5-1 to TRBJ1-2; no firm D call. Specimen: PBMCs, collected 15 days after the yellow fever booster vaccination. The CDR3 DNA is TGCGCCAGCAGCTTGTCGACGGTATCCGGCTACACCTTC. Translated, it gives CASSLSTVSGYTF.